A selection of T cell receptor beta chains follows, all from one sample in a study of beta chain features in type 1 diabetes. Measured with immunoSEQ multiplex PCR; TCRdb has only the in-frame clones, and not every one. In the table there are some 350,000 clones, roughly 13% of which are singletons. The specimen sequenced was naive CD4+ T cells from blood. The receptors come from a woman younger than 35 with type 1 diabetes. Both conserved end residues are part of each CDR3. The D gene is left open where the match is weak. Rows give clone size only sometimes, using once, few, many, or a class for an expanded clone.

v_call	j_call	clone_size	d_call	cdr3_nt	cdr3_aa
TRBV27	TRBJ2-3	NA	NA	TGTGCCAGCAGTTTTCTAGACAGGGATACGCAGTATTTT	CASSFLDRDTQYF
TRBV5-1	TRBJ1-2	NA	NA	TGCGCCAGCAGCTCTGGACAGACCTATGGCTACACCTTC	CASSSGQTYGYTF
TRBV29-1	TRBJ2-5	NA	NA	TGCAGCGTTGGTAGGAGGATTCAAGAGACCCAGTACTTC	CSVGRRIQETQYF
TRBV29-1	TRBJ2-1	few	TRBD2	TGCAGCGCGTCCGGGACTAGCGGGGGTCGTTACAATGAGCAGTTCTTC	CSASGTSGGRYNEQFF
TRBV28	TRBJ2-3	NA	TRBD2	TGTGCCAGCACCCTCTCCCCGGGGGGCGGGAGGGACCCGTATTTT	CASTLSPGGGRDPYF
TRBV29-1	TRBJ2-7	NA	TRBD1	TGCAGCGTTGGCTTAGGGACAGCCTCTCGCGAGCAGTACTTC	CSVGLGTASREQYF
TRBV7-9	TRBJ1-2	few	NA	TGTGCCAGCAGCCAAGGGACAAACTATGGCTACACCTTC	CASSQGTNYGYTF
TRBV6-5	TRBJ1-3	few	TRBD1	TGTGCCAGCAGCGATACAGGGGGCTCTGGAAACACCATATATTTT	CASSDTGGSGNTIYF
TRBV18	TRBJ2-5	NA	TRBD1	TGTGCCAGCTCACTGTCGGGACAGAAGCTGGAGACCCAGTACTTC	CASSLSGQKLETQYF
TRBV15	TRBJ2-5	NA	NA	TGTGCCACCAGCAGGGAGCCTACGGGAGAGACCCAGTACTTC	CATSREPTGETQYF
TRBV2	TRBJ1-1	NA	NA	TGTGCCAGCGCTATGAACACTGAAGCTTTCTTT	CASAMNTEAFF
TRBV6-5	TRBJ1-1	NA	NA	TGTGCCAGCAGCAGCAGAAGGGGCTTGAACACTGAAGCTTTCTTT	CASSSRRGLNTEAFF
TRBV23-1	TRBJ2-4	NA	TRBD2	TGCGCCAGCAGCGGACTGCGGCGGGAGGAATTTGGCAAAAACATTCAGTACTTC	CASSGLRREEFGKNIQYF
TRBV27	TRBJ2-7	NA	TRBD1	TGTGCCAGCAGTTTATCGGGGGACAGGACCTACGAGCAGTACTTC	CASSLSGDRTYEQYF
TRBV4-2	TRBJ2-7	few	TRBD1	TGTGCCAGCAGCCAAGAAGTGACAGGGGGCAGGGAGCAGTACTTC	CASSQEVTGGREQYF
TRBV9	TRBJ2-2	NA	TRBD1	TGTGCCAGCAGCCCACAGGGGGCGCTTACCGGGGAGCTGTTTTTT	CASSPQGALTGELFF
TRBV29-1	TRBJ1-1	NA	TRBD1	TGCAGCGTTGAAGTGGCCCCAGGGGGATCTGAAGCTTTCTTT	CSVEVAPGGSEAFF
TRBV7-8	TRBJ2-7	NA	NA	TGTGCCAGCAGCTTAGTTGGCCTCTACGAGCAGTACTTC	CASSLVGLYEQYF
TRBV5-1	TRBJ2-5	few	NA	TGCGCCAGCAGCTTGCAAGGGGGACAAGAGACCCAGTACTTC	CASSLQGGQETQYF
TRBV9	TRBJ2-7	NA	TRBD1	TGTGCCAGCAGCGGCGGGACAGGGATAATCTACGAGCAGTACTTC	CASSGGTGIIYEQYF
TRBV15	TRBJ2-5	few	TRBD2	TGTGCCACCAGCAGAGATCGGGGTAGCGGGCGCCCCCGGAAGACCCAGTACTTC	CATSRDRGSGRPRKTQYF
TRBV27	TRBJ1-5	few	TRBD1	TGTGCCAGCATCGCGACAGGGATGAGCAATCAGCCCCAGCATTTT	CASIATGMSNQPQHF
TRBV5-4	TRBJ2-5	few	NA	TGTGCCAGCAGCTTGGAGGGGAGGGAGACCCAGTACTTC	CASSLEGRETQYF
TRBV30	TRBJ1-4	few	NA	TGTGCCTGGAGGGGGAGAGGCCGATTGGGTGAAAAACTGTTTTTT	CAWRGRGRLGEKLFF
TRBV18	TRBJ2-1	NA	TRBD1	TGTGCCAGTTCGGGACAGGGGGCGCCCAATGAGCAGTTCTTC	CASSGQGAPNEQFF
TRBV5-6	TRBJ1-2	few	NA	TGTGCCAGCAGCTTGGTTTGGCAGGACTATGGCTACACCTTC	CASSLVWQDYGYTF
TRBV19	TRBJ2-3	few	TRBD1	TGTGCCAGTAGTATCACACAGGGGATGGCAGATACGCAGTATTTT	CASSITQGMADTQYF
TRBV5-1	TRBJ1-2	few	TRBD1	TGCGCCAGCAGCGGTGGGACAGGGGCTCCTAACTATGGCTACACCTTC	CASSGGTGAPNYGYTF
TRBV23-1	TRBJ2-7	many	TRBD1	TGCGCCAGCAGTCAACCCCGACAGGGGGCCTACGAGCAGTACTTC	CASSQPRQGAYEQYF
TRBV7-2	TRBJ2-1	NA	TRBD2	TGTGCCAGCAGCCCTACGGGGACTAGCGGGAGATACTACAATGAGCAGTTCTTC	CASSPTGTSGRYYNEQFF
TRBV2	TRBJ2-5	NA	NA	TGTGCCAGCACCCCGAGGGGGCAAGAGACCCAGTACTTC	CASTPRGQETQYF
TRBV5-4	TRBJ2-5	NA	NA	TGTGCCAGCAGCTCAGGGGTAGAGACCCAGTACTTC	CASSSGVETQYF
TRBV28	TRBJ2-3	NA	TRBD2	TGTGCCAGCAGTTTCTACTGGCCGAGGACTAGCGGGAGTGCAAATGATGGAGATACGCAGTATTTT	CASSFYWPRTSGSANDGDTQYF
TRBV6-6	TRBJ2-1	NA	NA	TGTGCCAGCAGTTCCCCTGGTGTTACCGCGGGTGAGCAGTTCTTC	CASSSPGVTAGEQFF
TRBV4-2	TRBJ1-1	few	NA	TGTGCCAGCAGCCAATTACAGGGAACTGAAGCTTTCTTT	CASSQLQGTEAFF